A selection of T cell receptor beta chains follows, all from one sample in a study of cytomegalovirus exposure and HLA in healthy donors. The repertoire was sequenced with immunoSEQ multiplex PCR; TCRdb's copy has only in-frame clones and lacks some. The sample carries 150,000 to 200,000 clones, around four fifths recorded once. Sequencing input: PBMCs. These TCRs come from a young man in good health and CMV-seropositive. CDR3s include the opening cysteine and the closing phenylalanine or tryptophan. The D gene is left open where the match is weak. Clone size is not always given. Where it is, it says once, few, many or a class for expanded clones.

J	size	V	D	DNA	CDR3
TRBJ1-5	.	TRBV5-5	TRBD1	TGTGCCAGCAGCGGCGGGACAGGGGTTAATAGCAATCAGCCCCAGCATTTT	CASSGGTGVNSNQPQHF
TRBJ2-7	.	TRBV5-4	.	TGTGCCAGCAGCTCAGGGGACCTCTACGAGCAGTACTTC	CASSSGDLYEQYF
TRBJ1-4	.	TRBV4-2	.	TGTGCCAGCAGCCAATCGGGGAGCTTTGAAAAACTGTTTTTT	CASSQSGSFEKLFF
TRBJ2-7	.	TRBV30	.	TGTGCCTGGAGTGTGTCACAGGGCTACGAGCAGTACTTC	CAWSVSQGYEQYF
TRBJ2-1	.	TRBV4-1	.	TGCGCCAGCAGCGTCGGGTTAGGGGCAAGGGATGAGCAGTTCTTC	CASSVGLGARDEQFF
TRBJ1-1	.	TRBV5-6	.	TGTGCCAGCAGCTATACAGGAGATGAAGCTTTCTTT	CASSYTGDEAFF
TRBJ2-1	.	TRBV5-1	.	TGCGCCAGCACCCCAGACTCTCCCTACAATGAGCAGTTCTTC	CASTPDSPYNEQFF
TRBJ1-1	.	TRBV6-1	TRBD1	TGTGCCAGCAGGACAGGGTTGGGGAACACTGAAGCTTTCTTT	CASRTGLGNTEAFF
TRBJ2-7	.	TRBV7-8	.	TGTGCCAGCAGCCCGGGCTTAGCGGACTACGAGCAGTACTTC	CASSPGLADYEQYF
TRBJ1-1	.	TRBV5-6	.	TGTGCCAGCAGCTTGTGGCGGCGAGGGATCCCCCCTGAAGCTTTCTTT	CASSLWRRGIPPEAFF
TRBJ2-7	few	TRBV9	TRBD2	TGTGCCAGCAGCCGGGAGGGGGGAATAGGGGAGCAGTACTTC	CASSREGGIGEQYF
TRBJ2-7	.	TRBV28	.	TGTGCCAGCAGTCCGCAGGGGGCTAGCGGAGGCTCCTACGAGCAGTACTTC	CASSPQGASGGSYEQYF
TRBJ1-2	.	TRBV2	.	TGTGCCAGCAGGCGGGTGGACGGATCGCTCTATGGCTACACCTTC	CASRRVDGSLYGYTF
TRBJ2-7	.	TRBV4-1	TRBD2	TGCGCCAGCAGCCAAGCTCCAGTAGCGGGAAGTAGCTACGAGCAGTACTTC	CASSQAPVAGSSYEQYF
TRBJ2-5	.	TRBV7-2	TRBD2	TGTGCCAGCAGCAAGACTAGCGGGCATGAGACCCAGTACTTC	CASSKTSGHETQYF
TRBJ2-3	.	TRBV30	TRBD1	TGTGCCTTACAGGGGGTCGAGACAGATACGCAGTATTTT	CALQGVETDTQYF
TRBJ2-7	.	TRBV5-1	.	TGCGCCAGCAGTTCGACACATTACGAGCAGTACTTC	CASSSTHYEQYF
TRBJ2-3	few	TRBV4-3	.	TGCGCCAGCAGCCAACGGTGGCAGGACTTGTCAGATACGCAGTATTTT	CASSQRWQDLSDTQYF
TRBJ1-2	.	TRBV5-6	.	TGTGCCAGCAGCTCGGTTGGGAGAGTCTATGGCTACACCTTC	CASSSVGRVYGYTF
TRBJ2-7	few	TRBV21-1	.	TGTGCCAGCAGATATAGGGACAGGATGATTTCCTACGAGCAGTACTTC	CASRYRDRMISYEQYF
TRBJ1-1	.	TRBV7-2	.	TGTGCCAGCAGCTTAGGGGGGCTGCTCACTGAAGCTTTCTTT	CASSLGGLLTEAFF
TRBJ1-4	.	TRBV5-1	TRBD1	TGCGCCAGCAAATCCGGGACAGGGTTCTCTAATGAAAAACTGTTTTTT	CASKSGTGFSNEKLFF
TRBJ2-1	.	TRBV28	.	TGTGCCAGCAGTTTGCTGGCGGGAAGGAATGAGCAGTTCTTC	CASSLLAGRNEQFF
TRBJ2-2	.	TRBV6-4	TRBD2	TGTGCCAGCAGTCTCAGCGGGAGGCACACCGGGGAGCTGTTTTTC	CASSLSGRHTGELFF
TRBJ2-3	once	TRBV7-2	.	TGTGCCAGCAGCTTAGGGACTAGTGGGGGCCGGGGTACGCAGTATTTT	CASSLGTSGGRGTQYF
TRBJ1-5	.	TRBV5-6	TRBD1	TGTGCCAGTAGAAAGGGGCAGGGGGCAGGTCAGCCCCAGCATTTT	CASRKGQGAGQPQHF
TRBJ2-2	.	TRBV4-1	.	TGCGCCAGCAGCCAAGTGGCAGGGGTATTCAACACCGGGGAGCTGTTTTTT	CASSQVAGVFNTGELFF
TRBJ2-2	once	TRBV7-9	TRBD2	TGTGCCAGCAGAAACAGCGGGAGTGGGACCGGGGAGCTGTTTTTT	CASRNSGSGTGELFF